These T cell receptor beta chains were read from a single sample in a study of T-cell reconstitution after alpha-beta-depleted transplantation in children. MiXCR, applied by TCRdb to the PCR reads, yields one record per CDR3 protein. The data contain about 460,000 distinct CDR3 sequences, 8% to 11% of them seen just once; the ten biggest clones take up around 2.2%. Sequencing used PBMCs, obtained before TCRalphabeta/CD19-depleted stem cell transplant. These TCRs come from a child aged 2 to 10 with inherited bone marrow failure, due to receive a stem cell transplant. CDR3s include the opening cysteine and the closing phenylalanine or tryptophan. Each record gives: V gene, clone size, D gene, J gene, CDR3 protein, CDR3 DNA. A D gene is named only where the DNA matches it firmly. Where a row states a size, it is once, few, many or the class of an expanded clone; other rows omit it.

v_call: TRBV20-1
clone_size: many
d_call: -
j_call: TRBJ2-3
cdr3_aa: CSRPAASTDTQYF
cdr3_nt: TGCAGTCGTCCAGCGGCTAGCACAGATACGCAGTATTTT

v_call: TRBV7-9
clone_size: many
d_call: -
j_call: TRBJ2-7
cdr3_aa: CASSSAGNEQYF
cdr3_nt: TGTGCCAGCAGCTCCGCAGGGAACGAGCAGTACTTC

v_call: TRBV14
clone_size: -
d_call: TRBD2
j_call: TRBJ2-1
cdr3_aa: CASSIPGTSGSYDEQFF
cdr3_nt: TGTGCCAGCAGCATCCCCGGGACTAGCGGATCCTACGATGAGCAGTTCTTC

v_call: TRBV11-2
clone_size: few
d_call: -
j_call: TRBJ2-1
cdr3_aa: CASSLDPPPNEQFF
cdr3_nt: TGTGCCAGCAGCTTAGACCCCCCCCCTAATGAGCAGTTCTTC

v_call: TRBV20-1
clone_size: many
d_call: TRBD1
j_call: TRBJ2-7
cdr3_aa: CSAKTGSASYEQYF
cdr3_nt: TGCAGTGCAAAGACAGGGAGCGCCTCCTACGAGCAGTACTTC

v_call: TRBV29-1
clone_size: many
d_call: TRBD1
j_call: TRBJ2-1
cdr3_aa: CSVEGGQGIVTYNEQFF
cdr3_nt: TGCAGCGTTGAAGGCGGACAGGGGATAGTAACCTACAATGAGCAGTTCTTC

v_call: TRBV19
clone_size: -
d_call: -
j_call: TRBJ2-1
cdr3_aa: CASSILQRYSYNEQFF
cdr3_nt: TGTGCCAGTAGTATCTTGCAGCGGTACTCCTACAATGAGCAGTTCTTC

v_call: TRBV9
clone_size: many
d_call: -
j_call: TRBJ2-4
cdr3_aa: CASSGLLPGGSYF
cdr3_nt: TGTGCCAGCAGCGGCCTCTTGCCGGGGGGCTCGTACTTC

v_call: TRBV6-5
clone_size: -
d_call: -
j_call: TRBJ2-4
cdr3_aa: CASSYTAGSLAKNIQYF
cdr3_nt: TGTGCCAGCAGTTACACGGCGGGCAGCCTAGCCAAAAACATTCAGTACTTC

v_call: TRBV7-2
clone_size: -
d_call: TRBD2
j_call: TRBJ2-7
cdr3_aa: CASSSTLAATSYEQYF
cdr3_nt: TGTGCCAGCAGCTCAACCCTAGCGGCGACCTCCTACGAGCAGTACTTC

v_call: TRBV10-2
clone_size: many
d_call: -
j_call: TRBJ2-7
cdr3_aa: CASSWDPKGWQYF
cdr3_nt: TGCGCCAGCAGTTGGGACCCTAAGGGGTGGCAGTACTTC

v_call: TRBV5-1
clone_size: -
d_call: -
j_call: TRBJ1-3
cdr3_aa: CTSRPLARSGNTIYF
cdr3_nt: TGCACCAGCCGCCCTCTCGCGAGGTCTGGAAACACCATATATTTT

v_call: TRBV18
clone_size: few
d_call: TRBD2
j_call: TRBJ2-5
cdr3_aa: CASFGYLAGAKETQYF
cdr3_nt: TGTGCCAGCTTCGGATACTTAGCGGGAGCGAAAGAGACCCAGTACTTC

v_call: TRBV20-1
clone_size: -
d_call: -
j_call: TRBJ2-1
cdr3_aa: CSARGRSGRSEQFF
cdr3_nt: TGCAGTGCTAGAGGTAGAAGTGGTAGGAGTGAGCAGTTCTTC

v_call: TRBV20-1
clone_size: many
d_call: TRBD2
j_call: TRBJ2-3
cdr3_aa: CSADSGRALRADTQYF
cdr3_nt: TGCAGTGCAGACAGCGGGAGGGCCCTTAGAGCAGATACGCAGTATTTT

v_call: TRBV5-1
clone_size: many
d_call: TRBD1
j_call: TRBJ2-7
cdr3_aa: CASSLEWTGDEQYF
cdr3_nt: TGCGCCAGCAGCTTGGAATGGACAGGGGACGAGCAGTACTTC

v_call: TRBV6-1
clone_size: -
d_call: -
j_call: TRBJ1-2
cdr3_aa: CAAFGGKSRGYTF
cdr3_nt: TGTGCCGCCTTTGGGGGCAAATCCCGTGGCTACACCTTC

v_call: TRBV4-3
clone_size: -
d_call: -
j_call: TRBJ1-3
cdr3_aa: CASSHRLDSGNTIYF
cdr3_nt: TGCGCCAGCAGCCACCGACTGGACTCTGGAAACACCATATATTTT

v_call: TRBV27
clone_size: many
d_call: -
j_call: TRBJ2-1
cdr3_aa: CASSSPTVTRQGRVSYNEQFF
cdr3_nt: TGTGCCAGCAGTTCCCCCACAGTAACAAGACAGGGGAGGGTCTCCTACAATGAGCAGTTCTTC

v_call: TRBV10-3
clone_size: many
d_call: -
j_call: TRBJ2-1
cdr3_aa: CAISEGVNEQFF
cdr3_nt: TGTGCCATCAGTGAAGGGGTCAATGAGCAGTTCTTC

v_call: TRBV12-3/TRBV12-4
clone_size: many
d_call: TRBD2
j_call: TRBJ2-5
cdr3_aa: CASSLKAGGLQETQYF
cdr3_nt: TGTGCCAGCAGTTTGAAGGCGGGAGGCCTTCAAGAGACCCAGTACTTC

v_call: TRBV9
clone_size: many
d_call: TRBD2
j_call: TRBJ2-1
cdr3_aa: CASSVRDSPGGEQFF
cdr3_nt: TGTGCCAGCAGCGTCCGGGACTCCCCGGGGGGTGAGCAGTTCTTC

v_call: TRBV23-1
clone_size: -
d_call: -
j_call: TRBJ2-2
cdr3_aa: CASSQSKEENTGELFF
cdr3_nt: TGCGCCAGCAGTCAATCGAAAGAGGAGAACACCGGGGAGCTGTTTTTT

v_call: TRBV20-1
clone_size: few
d_call: -
j_call: TRBJ2-5
cdr3_aa: CSAKQTGQETQYF
cdr3_nt: TGCAGTGCTAAGCAAACAGGGCAAGAGACCCAGTACTTC

v_call: TRBV12-3/TRBV12-4
clone_size: -
d_call: -
j_call: TRBJ2-7
cdr3_aa: CASSLYGGPLHYDQYF
cdr3_nt: TGTGCCAGCAGTTTATATGGCGGACCTCTGCACTACGACCAGTACTTC

v_call: TRBV4-3
clone_size: many
d_call: -
j_call: TRBJ2-3
cdr3_aa: CASSQDAADTQYF
cdr3_nt: TGCGCCAGCAGCCAAGACGCGGCAGATACGCAGTATTTT

v_call: TRBV6-2/TRBV6-3
clone_size: many
d_call: TRBD2
j_call: TRBJ2-3
cdr3_aa: CASSPSGRVDPTQYF
cdr3_nt: TGTGCCAGCAGTCCCAGCGGGAGGGTGGACCCTACGCAGTATTTT

v_call: TRBV29-1
clone_size: few
d_call: TRBD1
j_call: TRBJ1-1
cdr3_aa: CSGRGQAATEAFF
cdr3_nt: TGCAGCGGGAGGGGACAGGCTGCCACTGAAGCTTTCTTT

v_call: TRBV10-3
clone_size: few
d_call: -
j_call: TRBJ2-2
cdr3_aa: CAIINANTGELFF
cdr3_nt: TGTGCCATCATTAATGCGAACACCGGGGAGCTGTTTTTT

v_call: TRBV29-1
clone_size: -
d_call: -
j_call: TRBJ2-7
cdr3_aa: CSVAPGHRYEQYF
cdr3_nt: TGCAGCGTTGCCCCGGGACATCGATACGAGCAGTACTTC

v_call: TRBV4-1
clone_size: many
d_call: -
j_call: TRBJ2-1
cdr3_aa: CASSQLPPFPGEQFF
cdr3_nt: TGCGCCAGCAGCCAACTCCCCCCATTCCCCGGTGAGCAGTTCTTC

v_call: TRBV7-8
clone_size: many
d_call: TRBD2
j_call: TRBJ2-7
cdr3_aa: CASSRDPTSGSLYEQYF
cdr3_nt: TGTGCCAGCAGCCGTGACCCAACTAGCGGGAGTTTGTACGAGCAGTACTTC

v_call: TRBV7-9
clone_size: many
d_call: -
j_call: TRBJ2-5
cdr3_aa: CASSLVTVETQYF
cdr3_nt: TGTGCCAGCAGCTTAGTTACGGTCGAGACCCAGTACTTC

v_call: TRBV28
clone_size: few
d_call: TRBD2
j_call: TRBJ2-3
cdr3_aa: CASSLGVAGVPVYTQYF
cdr3_nt: TGTGCCAGCAGTTTAGGGGTAGCGGGAGTCCCAGTCTATACGCAGTATTTT

v_call: TRBV23-1
clone_size: -
d_call: TRBD2
j_call: TRBJ2-3
cdr3_aa: CASSPPRTSGYRPNTQYF
cdr3_nt: TGCGCCAGCAGTCCTCCTAGGACTAGCGGGTACCGCCCAAATACGCAGTATTTT

v_call: TRBV27
clone_size: many
d_call: -
j_call: TRBJ1-4
cdr3_aa: CASSLYPPGITNEKLFF
cdr3_nt: TGTGCCAGCAGTTTATACCCCCCAGGGATCACTAATGAAAAACTGTTTTTT

v_call: TRBV7-9
clone_size: many
d_call: -
j_call: TRBJ2-7
cdr3_aa: CASSLARGGGYEQYF
cdr3_nt: TGTGCCAGCAGCTTAGCGCGGGGAGGGGGCTACGAGCAGTACTTC

v_call: TRBV7-8
clone_size: -
d_call: -
j_call: TRBJ2-7
cdr3_aa: CASSHDSNEQYF
cdr3_nt: TGTGCCAGCAGCCATGACAGCAACGAGCAGTACTTC

v_call: TRBV4-3
clone_size: many
d_call: TRBD1
j_call: TRBJ1-6
cdr3_aa: CASSRAQGQGDSPLHF
cdr3_nt: TGCGCCAGCAGCCGGGCTCAGGGGCAGGGGGATTCACCCCTCCACTTT

v_call: TRBV28
clone_size: many
d_call: TRBD2
j_call: TRBJ2-7
cdr3_aa: CASRAGVREQYF
cdr3_nt: TGTGCCAGCAGGGCGGGAGTGAGGGAGCAGTACTTC

v_call: TRBV7-9
clone_size: few
d_call: -
j_call: TRBJ2-3
cdr3_aa: CASSPPTGGGGTDTQYF
cdr3_nt: TGTGCCAGCAGCCCTCCGACAGGAGGGGGGGGGACAGATACGCAGTATTTT

v_call: TRBV19
clone_size: few
d_call: -
j_call: TRBJ2-7
cdr3_aa: CASSTGPEQYF
cdr3_nt: TGTGCCAGTAGTACGGGGCCCGAGCAGTACTTC

v_call: TRBV30
clone_size: -
d_call: -
j_call: TRBJ2-1
cdr3_aa: CAWSGAGSNEQFF
cdr3_nt: TGTGCCTGGAGTGGGGCGGGAAGCAATGAGCAGTTCTTC

v_call: TRBV27
clone_size: many
d_call: TRBD2
j_call: TRBJ2-1
cdr3_aa: CASSLSIASGIYNEQFF
cdr3_nt: TGTGCCAGCAGTTTATCGATAGCTAGCGGGATATACAATGAGCAGTTCTTC

v_call: TRBV29-1
clone_size: many
d_call: TRBD1
j_call: TRBJ1-2
cdr3_aa: CSVGNDRAGGYTF
cdr3_nt: TGCAGCGTTGGAAATGACAGGGCCGGAGGCTACACCTTC

v_call: TRBV6-5
clone_size: many
d_call: -
j_call: TRBJ2-1
cdr3_aa: CASGPSNNEQFF
cdr3_nt: TGTGCCAGCGGCCCTAGCAACAATGAGCAGTTCTTC

v_call: TRBV7-2
clone_size: -
d_call: TRBD1
j_call: TRBJ2-7
cdr3_aa: CASSSDPGQSYEQYF
cdr3_nt: TGTGCCAGCAGCTCGGACCCGGGACAGTCCTACGAGCAGTACTTC

v_call: TRBV4-2
clone_size: many
d_call: -
j_call: TRBJ1-1
cdr3_aa: CASSSQGWGDTEAFF
cdr3_nt: TGTGCCAGCAGCAGCCAAGGGTGGGGGGACACTGAAGCTTTCTTT

v_call: TRBV2
clone_size: many
d_call: -
j_call: TRBJ1-2
cdr3_aa: CASAEYGYTF
cdr3_nt: TGTGCCAGCGCAGAGTATGGCTACACCTTC

v_call: TRBV19
clone_size: few
d_call: TRBD1
j_call: TRBJ1-1
cdr3_aa: CASTLTGLGTEAFF
cdr3_nt: TGTGCCAGTACTCTGACAGGGCTCGGCACTGAAGCTTTCTTT

v_call: TRBV7-2
clone_size: -
d_call: TRBD1
j_call: TRBJ2-7
cdr3_aa: CASSLKTGGSEQYF
cdr3_nt: TGTGCCAGCAGCTTGAAGACAGGGGGCAGCGAGCAGTACTTC

v_call: TRBV4-3
clone_size: -
d_call: TRBD2
j_call: TRBJ2-1
cdr3_aa: CASSQGTSSDDEQFF
cdr3_nt: TGCGCCAGCAGCCAAGGGACTAGTAGTGACGATGAGCAGTTCTTC

v_call: TRBV7-2
clone_size: many
d_call: TRBD1
j_call: TRBJ1-5
cdr3_aa: CASSTGEQQPQHF
cdr3_nt: TGTGCCAGCAGCACAGGGGAACAGCAGCCCCAGCATTTT

v_call: TRBV20-1
clone_size: many
d_call: TRBD2
j_call: TRBJ2-3
cdr3_aa: CSARDQVSGRGTDTQYF
cdr3_nt: TGCAGTGCTAGAGACCAAGTAAGCGGGAGAGGCACAGATACGCAGTATTTT